The 7 T cell receptor beta chains reported below all come from one sample, sequenced in a study of blood T cells in healthy people across ages. Primed by a sample-barcoded 5' primer and a J-beta primer mix, a second PCR proceeded for 7 to 11 cycles. TCRdb re-called the 5' RACE reads through MiXCR, storing one row per CDR3 protein. The sample shows around 1,500,000 distinct CDR3 sequences, approximately 42% of them seen only once. Sample: blood. Every receptor here comes from a woman aged 18-29 years in good health.

The chain employs TRBV6-5 and TRBJ2-3; 10 positions match TRBD2. The CDR3 extends over 11 amino acids. The germline V gene has CDR1 MNHEY and CDR2 SVGAGI. The trim removed 10 bases at V and 9 bases at J, leaving 4 bases unmatched. DNA for the CDR3: TGTGCCACGGGACTAGCGACGACGCAGTATTTT. Amino acid sequence: CATGLATTQYF.

This clonotype appeared once. Sequence at one end of the junction differs from germline and may be a read error. Here the CDR3 DNA reads TGTGCCGGCAGCCCCGGACAGGGACACTATGGCTACACCTTC. Translated, it gives CAGSPGQGHYGYTF. The chain couples TRBV9 to TRBJ1-2; 8 nucleotides match TRBD1. CDR3 length: 14 amino acids. Germline values: CDR1 SGDLS, CDR2 YYNGEE.

This clonotype has just one count. The chain links TRBV7-9 to TRBJ2-1; tentative D call: TRBD1 (5 bases). Germline-derived CDR1 and CDR2 are SEHNR and FQNEAQ (reference sequence). Trimming left V 8 bases short and J 7 bases short, with 15 bases between. The CDR3 is made up of 13 amino acids. The CDR3 sequence: CASDRAGPNEQFF. In DNA form, the CDR3 reads TGTGCCAGCGACCGGGCAGGGCCAAATGAGCAGTTCTTC.

The CDR3 is CASKPDTDTQYF. The DNA of the CDR3 is TGTGCCAGCAAACCCGACACAGATACGCAGTATTTT. The chain recombines TRBV2 with TRBJ2-3; D unresolved. Trimming took off 7 bases at V and 2 bases at J, with 7 bases between the two ends. The CDR3 covers 12 residues. Germline lookup yields CDR1 SNHLY and CDR2 FYNNEI.

The V gene is TRBV7-2, the J gene TRBJ2-1; D assignment may be TRBD1 or TRBD2 (5 bases each). Trimming took 6 bases from V and 4 from J, leaving 28 bases between them. The CDR3 sequence is 19 residues long. The germline V gene encodes CDR1 SGHTA and CDR2 FQGNSA. CDR3 in amino acids: CASSPFRDRLSLKYNEQFF. The CDR3 coding sequence is TGTGCCAGCAGTCCCTTCCGGGACCGGTTAAGTTTAAAGTACAATGAGCAGTTCTTC.

This clonotype has a handful of counts. The V and J genes are TRBV10-3 and TRBJ1-1; 9 nucleotides match TRBD1. The CDR3 loop spans 13 amino acids. The germline V gene encodes CDR1 ENHRY and CDR2 SYGVKD. Trimming at V came to 10 bases and at J to 10 bases, leaving 13 bases not matched to a gene. The CDR3 DNA reads TGTGCCACCACACCGGGACAGGGAGTAGGAGCTTTCTTT. Residues: CATTPGQGVGAFF.

The chain links TRBV14 to TRBJ2-1; D is perhaps TRBD1 or TRBD2 (6 bases each). This CDR3 region has 16 residues. Trimming removed 4 bases from V and 5 bases from J, with 18 bases in between. Germline CDR1 is SGHDN and CDR2 is FVKESK. The CDR3 region is CASSPTKGGPDNEQFF. In nucleotides, the CDR3 is TGTGCCAGCAGCCCCACCAAGGGGGGCCCGGACAATGAGCAGTTCTTC.